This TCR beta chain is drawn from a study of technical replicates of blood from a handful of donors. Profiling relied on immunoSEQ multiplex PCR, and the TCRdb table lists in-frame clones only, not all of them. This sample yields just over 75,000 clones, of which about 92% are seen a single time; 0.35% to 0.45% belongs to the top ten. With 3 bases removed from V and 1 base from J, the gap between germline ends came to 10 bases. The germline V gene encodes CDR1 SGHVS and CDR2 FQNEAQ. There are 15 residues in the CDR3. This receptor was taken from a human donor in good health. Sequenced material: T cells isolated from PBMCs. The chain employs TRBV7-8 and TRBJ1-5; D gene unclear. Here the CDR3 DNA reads TGTGCCAGCAGCTTGGAGGGTTACAGCAATCAGCCCCAGCATTTT. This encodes CASSLEGYSNQPQHF.